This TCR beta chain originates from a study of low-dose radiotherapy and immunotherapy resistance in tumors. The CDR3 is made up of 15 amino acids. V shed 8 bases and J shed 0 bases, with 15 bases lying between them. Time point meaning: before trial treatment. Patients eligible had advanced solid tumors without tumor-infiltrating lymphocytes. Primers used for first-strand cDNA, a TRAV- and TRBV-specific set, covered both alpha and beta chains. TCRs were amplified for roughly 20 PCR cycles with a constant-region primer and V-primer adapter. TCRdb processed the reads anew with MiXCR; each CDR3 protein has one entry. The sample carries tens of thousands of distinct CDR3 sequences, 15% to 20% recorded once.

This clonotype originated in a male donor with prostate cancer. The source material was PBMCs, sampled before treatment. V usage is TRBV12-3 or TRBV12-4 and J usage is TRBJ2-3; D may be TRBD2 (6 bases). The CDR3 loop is CASGGTGTSTDTQYF. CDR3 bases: TGTGCCAGCGGGGGGACCGGTACTAGCACAGATACGCAGTATTTT.